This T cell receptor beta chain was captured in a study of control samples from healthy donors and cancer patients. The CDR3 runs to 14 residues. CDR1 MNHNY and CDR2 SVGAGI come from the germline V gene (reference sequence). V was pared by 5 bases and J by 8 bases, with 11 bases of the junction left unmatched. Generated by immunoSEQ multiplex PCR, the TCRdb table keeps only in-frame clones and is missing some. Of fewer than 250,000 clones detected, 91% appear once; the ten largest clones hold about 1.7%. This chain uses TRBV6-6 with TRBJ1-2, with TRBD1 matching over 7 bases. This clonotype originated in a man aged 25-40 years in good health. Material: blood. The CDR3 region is CASSERTGRGGYTF. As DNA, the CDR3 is TGTGCCAGCAGTGAGAGGACAGGCCGGGGGGGCTACACCTTC.